The next 23 T cell receptor beta chains were all read from a single sample in a study of cytomegalovirus exposure and HLA in healthy donors (dated by TCRdb to about 2017). Libraries were built with the immunoSEQ multiplex PCR assay. A mixture of 60 forward primers for TCR Vbeta segments and 13 reverse primers for TCR Jbeta segments was used in the multiplex PCR. This immuneACCESS table, as held by TCRdb, lists in-frame sequences with V and J called but not all clones. Of the missing ones, under half trace to an unresolved V gene in checked studies; the others have no known cause. The sample data list 90,000 to 110,000 clones, and around 81% of these were observed just once. The top ten hold roughly 2% of the sample. Sequencing was performed on PBMCs. These receptors originate from a woman in her twenties or thirties in good health and CMV-seronegative.

The chain links TRBV11-1 to TRBJ1-1; D gene uncertain. This CDR3 has 13 residues. V shed 5 bases and J shed 3 bases, with 10 bases lying between them. CDR1 and CDR2 from the germline V gene are SGHAT and FQDESV (reference sequence). DNA of the CDR3: TGTGCCAGCAGCAATCCCAGTGACACTGAAGCTTTCTTT. Translated: CASSNPSDTEAFF.

This CDR3 is CASRKDEGQGDYGYTF. The CDR3, as DNA: TGTGCCAGTAGAAAAGACGAGGGACAGGGGGACTATGGCTACACCTTC. The rearrangement uses TRBV19 and TRBJ1-2, with TRBD1 matching 11 bases. CDR1 is LNHDA, CDR2 SQIVND, per germline (reference sequence). With V trimmed by 6 bases and J by 3 bases, 9 bases remained unmatched. The CDR3 consists of 16 residues.

The chain employs TRBV7-9 and TRBJ1-4; tentative D call: TRBD1 (6 bases). Germline V gene data show CDR1 as SEHNR and CDR2 as FQNEAQ (reference sequence). Trimming took off 7 bases at V and 8 bases at J, with 17 bases between the two ends. CDR3 length: 14 residues. CDR3 loop: CASNAQGWGEKLFF. CDR3 DNA: TGTGCCAGCAACGCACAGGGCTGGGGGGAAAAACTGTTTTTT.

The CDR3 spells CASRVGDTVGYTF. The CDR3 DNA is TGTGCCAGCAGGGTGGGGGACACCGTGGGCTACACCTTC. The chain links TRBV6-5 to TRBJ1-2, with D perhaps TRBD1 (6 bases). V shed 6 bases and J shed 8 bases, with 16 bases lying between them. The CDR3 contains 13 residues. Germline-derived CDR1 and CDR2 are MNHEY and SVGAGI.

Regarding this clone: Germline is not matched at one junction end, which may reflect a read error. The chain recombines TRBV7-9 with TRBJ2-7, with 7 bases identical to TRBD1. Germline assignment: CDR1 SEHNR and CDR2 FQNEAQ (reference sequence). The CDR3 has 17 amino acids. This CDR3 reads CSSSRISPTGTAYEQYF. The CDR3 DNA sequence: TGTTCCAGCAGCCGAATTTCCCCAACAGGGACAGCCTACGAGCAGTACTTC. The full variable domain, its missing parts supplied by reference TRBV7-9 and TRBJ2-7, is DTGVSQNPRHKITKRGQNVTFRCDPISEHNRLYWYRQTLGQGPEFLTYFQNEAQLEKSRLLSDRFSAERPKGSFSTLEIQRTEQGDSAMYLCSSSRISPTGTAYEQYFGPGTRLTVT.

This clone has a handful of counts. The CDR3 DNA is TGTGCCAGCAGCCACGGCCACGGGTATGGCTACACCTTC. It is translated as CASSHGHGYGYTF. The chain joins TRBV7-2 to TRBJ1-2; D call uncertain. The germline CDR1 and CDR2 sequences are SGHTA and FQGNSA. V lost 5 bases, J lost 5 bases, and 12 bases lay in between. The CDR3 extends over 13 amino acids. The complete variable domain, with remaining parts taken from reference TRBV7-2 and TRBJ1-2, reads GAGVSQSPSNKVTEKGKDVELRCDPISGHTALYWYRQSLGQGLEFLIYFQGNSAPDKSGLPSDRFSAERTGGSVSTLTIQRTQQEDSAVYLCASSHGHGYGYTFGSGTRLTVV.

The chain couples TRBV19 to TRBJ2-7; TRBD2 aligns across 9 bases. Trimming at V came to 4 bases and at J to 2 bases, leaving 9 bases not matched to a gene. Germline CDR1 LNHDA, CDR2 SQIVND (reference sequence). The CDR3 runs to 16 residues. In DNA, the CDR3 is TGTGCCAGTAGTAATTTGCCCGGGACTAGCACCTACGAGCAGTACTTC. It yields the protein CASSNLPGTSTYEQYF. Complete variable domain (other parts from reference TRBV19 and TRBJ2-7): DGGITQSPKYLFRKEGQNVTLSCEQNLNHDAMYWYRQDPGQGLRLIYYSQIVNDFQKGDIAEGYSVSREKKESFPLTVTSAQKNPTAFYLCASSNLPGTSTYEQYFGPGTRLTVT.

This clone was seen only once. The chain uses TRBV19 and TRBJ2-1; 8 bases match TRBD2. V lost 10 bases, J lost 8 bases, and 10 bases stayed unmatched. Germline CDR1 LNHDA, CDR2 SQIVND (reference sequence). The CDR3 contains 13 residues. DNA of the CDR3: TGTGCCACTAAACTAGCGGATCGGTATGAGCAGTTCTTC. Translation: CATKLADRYEQFF.

V usage is TRBV19 and J usage is TRBJ2-2; 7 bases are a match to TRBD1. J lost 1 base, V lost 7 bases, and 3 bases had no gene match. This CDR3 has 14 amino acids. From germline, CDR1 is LNHDA and CDR2 SQIVND (reference sequence). The CDR3 here is CASTWTGNTGELFF. The CDR3 bases are TGTGCCAGTACCTGGACAGGGAACACCGGGGAGCTGTTTTTT.

The chain combines TRBV7-8 with TRBJ2-3; 8 nucleotides line up with TRBD2. Germline V gene data show CDR1 as SGHVS and CDR2 as FQNEAQ. Losses at the gene ends were 1 base for V and 0 bases for J; bases not matched to a gene: 12. The CDR3 spans 19 residues. CDR3 nucleotide sequence: TGTGCCAGCAGCTTAGAACCCGGGAGGGGTTCCCTTAGCACAGATACGCAGTATTTT. Its protein is CASSLEPGRGSLSTDTQYF.

The chain joins TRBV5-8 to TRBJ1-3; tentatively, D is TRBD1 (6 bases). The CDR3 has 20 residues. Germline loops: CDR1 SGHTS, CDR2 YDEGEE. V was trimmed by 5 bases and J by 0 bases, leaving 27 bases between them. In DNA form, the CDR3 reads TGTGCCAGCAGACCGGGAGGGGGGTATCGGGACGGCTCCTCTGGAAACACCATATATTTT. Protein: CASRPGGGYRDGSSGNTIYF.

The rearrangement joins TRBV9 to TRBJ2-7; weak D call: TRBD2 (7 bases). CDR1 and CDR2 (germline): SGDLS, YYNGEE. V dropped 3 bases and J dropped 5 bases, with 21 bases sitting between them. The length of the CDR3 is 16 residues. The DNA of the CDR3 is TGTGCCAGCAGCGCCCTAGGGGGGGAGGGTAACGACGAGCAGTACTTC. Translation gives CASSALGGEGNDEQYF.

This clone was observed a single time. CDR3 in amino acids: CASSLLGVRAGYTF. The CDR3 nucleotides are TGTGCCAGCAGCCTACTCGGGGTGCGCGCTGGCTACACCTTC. V usage is TRBV7-9 and J usage is TRBJ1-2, with D unclear. Looked up from germline, CDR1 is SEHNR and CDR2 is FQNEAQ (reference sequence). The V end lost 5 bases, the J end lost 7 bases, and 17 bases lay between the germline ends. The CDR3 totals 14 residues.

The chain couples TRBV18 to TRBJ1-1; 7 positions match TRBD1. This CDR3 region has 14 residues. The germline CDR1 and CDR2 sequences are KGHSH and LQKENI. V shed 6 bases, J shed 3 bases, and the junction held 7 bases outside the gene matches. The CDR3 DNA reads TGTGCCAGCTCGTATACGGGACAGCACACTGAAGCTTTCTTT. Encoded protein: CASSYTGQHTEAFF.

The gene calls are TRBV7-3 and TRBJ2-5; 7 bases match TRBD2. The end of the DNA is better explained by TRBJ2-7, so the J call may be wrong. The CDR3 loop spans 15 amino acids. Germline V gives CDR1 SGHTA, CDR2 FQGTGA. DNA for the CDR3: TGTGCCAGCAGCAAGGGAGGGAATAGGATGTACGAGCAGTACTTC. It specifies CASSKGGNRMYEQYF.

The chain is built from TRBV7-9 and TRBJ2-3, with D possibly being TRBD1 (7 bases). Between the trimmed V and J ends, which lost 5 bases and 2 bases, there was a span of 17 bases. The V gene's germline CDR1 is SEHNR and CDR2 FQNEAQ (reference sequence). The CDR3 runs to 16 residues. CDR3 sequence reads: CASSPMTGTFTDTQYF. The CDR3 DNA reads as TGTGCCAGCAGCCCGATGACAGGGACTTTCACAGATACGCAGTATTTT.

The rearrangement joins TRBV28 to TRBJ1-2, with 11 nucleotides matching TRBD1. The ends lost 3 bases at V and 6 bases at J; junction bases unmatched: 0. The germline V gene encodes CDR1 MDHEN and CDR2 SYDVKM. This CDR3 spans 13 amino acids. The CDR3 coding sequence is TGTGCCAGCAGTTTGGACAGGGGGCATGGCTACACCTTC. The encoded protein is CASSLDRGHGYTF.

The chain has TRBV2 and TRBJ1-6; 8 positions match TRBD1. Trimming removed 7 bases from V and 7 bases from J; junction bases left unmatched: 3. The CDR3 sequence is 13 residues long. Germline V CDR1 and CDR2: SNHLY, FYNNEI. Here the CDR3 reads CASKAGGNSPLHF. The CDR3 DNA reads TGTGCCAGCAAGGCAGGGGGCAATTCACCCCTCCACTTT. Filled out from reference TRBV2 and TRBJ1-6, the complete variable domain reads EPEVTQTPSHQVTQMGQEVILRCVPISNHLYFYWYRQILGQKVEFLVSFYNNEISEKSEIFDDQFSVERPDGSNFTLKIRSTKLEDSAMYFCASKAGGNSPLHFGNGTRLTVT.

V gene TRBV28 combines with J gene TRBJ1-6; no definite D call. The V gene lost 5 bases and the J gene lost 8 bases, with 16 bases spanning the gap. In germline, CDR1 is MDHEN, CDR2 SYDVKM. The CDR3 has 15 residues. CDR3 residues: CASSLPHIPDSPLHF. CDR3 in DNA: TGTGCCAGCAGTCTCCCTCATATTCCGGATTCACCCCTCCACTTT.

This clone has more than one count but fewer than ten. The V and J genes are TRBV5-1 and TRBJ1-4; D is unclear. The CDR3 consists of 15 residues. V lost 0 bases, J lost 2 bases, and 8 bases lay in between. Germline V gives CDR1 SGHRS, CDR2 YFSETQ. CDR3 protein: CASSLAPQTNEKLFF. The DNA for the CDR3 is TGCGCCAGCAGCTTGGCCCCCCAGACTAATGAAAAACTGTTTTTT.

The gene calls are TRBV7-3 and TRBJ2-2; 7 bases line up with TRBD2. The CDR3 length is 16 residues. Germline V lookup: CDR1 SGHTA, CDR2 FQGTGA. The trim removed 2 bases at V and 5 bases at J, leaving 8 bases unmatched. The CDR3 here is CASSLGGLAATGELFF. CDR3 in DNA: TGTGCCAGCAGCTTAGGAGGCCTAGCGGCTACCGGGGAGCTGTTTTTT. The variable domain in full, completed from reference TRBV7-3 and TRBJ2-2, reads GAGVSQTPSNKVTEKGKYVELRCDPISGHTALYWYRQSLGQGPEFLIYFQGTGAADDSGLPNDRFFAVRPEGSVSTLKIQRTERGDSAVYLCASSLGGLAATGELFFGEGSRLTVL.

CDR3 bases: TGTGCCAGCAGTTTAAGTCCTACTCGGGATGAGCAGTTCTTC. Translated, it gives CASSLSPTRDEQFF. The chain carries TRBV28 and TRBJ2-1; the D is unclear. Germline lookup yields CDR1 MDHEN and CDR2 SYDVKM. The CDR3 length is 14 residues. The germline V and J ends were trimmed by 2 bases and 8 bases, with 13 bases remaining between them.

The genes are TRBV2 and TRBJ1-2; no firm D call. Deletions cut 2 bases from V and 7 bases from J, with 20 bases between. CDR1 SNHLY and CDR2 FYNNEI come from the germline V gene. This CDR3 spans 16 amino acids. Here the CDR3 DNA reads TGTGCCAGCAGTGAATTGAGAGGCACTATTCTATTTGGCTACACCTTC. It translates to CASSELRGTILFGYTF.